The sequence of this TCR beta chain was determined in a study of blood T cell repertoires in COVID-19. Study in general: Sites across the United States, Italy and Spain contributed samples from acute and convalescent COVID-19. In each case, the material was cDNA or gDNA derived from T cells, B-cell-depleted T cells, or PBMCs.

As handled by the study authors: Estimates of nucleated cell counts were drawn from the amplification of reference gene primers. TCRdb's copy holds only in-frame clones and misses some; the assay was immunoSEQ multiplex PCR. The DNA gave D and trimming, while V, J and clone size come from that table. The table includes 180,000 or so clones, about four fifths detected once. Cohort 3 recovery required two negative PCRs, clearance, or symptom resolution. The CDR3 covers 15 residues. V shed 8 bases and J 0 bases; nucleotides not matched to a gene: 6. CDR1 is LNHDA and CDR2 is SQIVND in the germline V gene (reference sequence).

The TCR comes from a man aged 50 or older who had recovered from COVID-19. This chain uses TRBV19 with TRBJ2-2; TRBD1 matches 7 bases. Sequencing was performed on PBMCs or T cells enriched from blood (not recorded which). CDR3 loop: CASGNRGANTGELFF. The CDR3 DNA sequence: TGTGCCAGTGGTAACAGGGGCGCGAACACCGGGGAGCTGTTTTTT.